In this sample, the clone carrying this T cell receptor beta chain is medium-sized (0.01 to 0.1%). Its specificity is not known. Alpha and beta constant-region primers primed reverse transcription of around 500 ng RNA. Alpha and beta chain libraries were made separately by chain-specific third strand synthesis with multiplexing indices. The library got P5 and P7 elements plus a second index, then a roughly 22-cycle PCR. MiXCR, applied by TCRdb to the 5' RACE reads, yields one record per CDR3 protein. The sample lists thousands of distinct CDR3 sequences, 10% occurring once. This sample was taken from a study of HIV-infected patients and healthy controls. Findings of the study overall: HIV+ repertoires were severely depleted of MAIT alpha-chain CDR3s, unlike healthy controls. Significantly higher mean Gini indices appeared in HIV-infected repertoires, possibly reflecting oligoclonality. CDR3 sharing between individuals was lower in HIV-infected patients than in healthy controls.

Germline V gives CDR1 MNHEY, CDR2 SMNVEV (reference sequence). The CDR3 sequence is 16 residues long. The junction had 10 bases not matched to a gene; V was cut back by 8 bases and J by 0 bases. Follow-up blood was drawn about 14 weeks, roughly three months, after antiretroviral therapy began. The repertoire came from unfractionated whole blood and reflected all unsorted peripheral T cells. The chain combines TRBV27 with TRBJ1-2; the match to TRBD1 covers 9 bases. The input for sequencing was blood, taken during antiretroviral therapy. The origin of this receptor is an adult with HIV infection. The DNA for the CDR3 is TGTGCCAGCGGACCGGGACAGGGTTTTTCTAACTATGGCTACACCTTC. Its protein product is CASGPGQGFSNYGYTF.